The clone carrying this TCR beta chain was recorded a few times. Antigen unknown. This same CDR3 is encoded by further DNA sequences in the sample. This sample stems from a study of cytomegalovirus exposure and HLA in healthy donors. Study-level findings and limits: A later analysis showed HLA-associated TCR beta chains outstripping equally common others in clonal expansion.

PCR amplification relied on 60 Vbeta primers (plus 13 Jbeta primers). As originally analysed: There were about 88 million unique TCR beta chains by a later count, and approximately 10 million of them were shared. Some clones are missing from TCRdb's copy, which holds only in-frame ones; the method was immunoSEQ multiplex PCR. D and trimming were read from the DNA, whereas the V and J calls and clone size are those reported in that table. The sample consists of 87,000 or so clones, approximately 7.1% of them appearing once. This CDR3 spans 13 amino acids. V lost 9 bases to trimming and J lost 4 bases, with 15 bases between them. Germline V gene lookup returns CDR1 SNHLY and CDR2 FYNNEI.

This receptor was taken from a man in his forties or fifties in good health and CMV-seronegative. This chain links TRBV2 with TRBJ1-1, with D perhaps matching TRBD1 (6 bases). Sequencing was carried out using PBMCs. The CDR3 nucleotides read TGTGCCAGTAGTTATACAGGGATCACTGAAGCTTTCTTT. As protein: CASSYTGITEAFF.